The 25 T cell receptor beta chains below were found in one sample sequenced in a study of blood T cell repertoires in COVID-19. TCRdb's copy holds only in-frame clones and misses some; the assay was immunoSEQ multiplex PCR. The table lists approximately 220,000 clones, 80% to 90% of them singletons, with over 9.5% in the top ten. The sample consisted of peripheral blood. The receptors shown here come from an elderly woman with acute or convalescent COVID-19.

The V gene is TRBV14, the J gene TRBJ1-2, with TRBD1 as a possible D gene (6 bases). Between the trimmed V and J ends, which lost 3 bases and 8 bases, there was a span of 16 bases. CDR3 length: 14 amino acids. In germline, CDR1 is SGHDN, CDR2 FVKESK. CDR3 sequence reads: CASSQGTGNVGYTF. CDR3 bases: TGTGCCAGCAGCCAGGGAACAGGGAACGTCGGCTACACCTTC.

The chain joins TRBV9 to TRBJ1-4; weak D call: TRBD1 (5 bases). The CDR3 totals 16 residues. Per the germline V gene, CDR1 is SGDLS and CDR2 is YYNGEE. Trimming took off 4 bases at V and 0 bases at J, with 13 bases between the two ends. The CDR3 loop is CASSLSPGATNEKLFF. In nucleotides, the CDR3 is TGTGCCAGCAGCCTATCCCCGGGGGCAACTAATGAAAAACTGTTTTTT. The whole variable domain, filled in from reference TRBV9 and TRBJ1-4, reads DSGVTQTPKHLITATGQRVTLRCSPRSGDLSVYWYQQSLDQGLQFLIQYYNGEERAKGNILERFSAQQFPDLHSELNLSSLELGDSALYFCASSLSPGATNEKLFFGSGTQLSVL.

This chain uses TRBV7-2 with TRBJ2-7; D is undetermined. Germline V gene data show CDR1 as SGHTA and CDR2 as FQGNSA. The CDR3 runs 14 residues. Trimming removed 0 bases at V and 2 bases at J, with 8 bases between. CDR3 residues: CASSLAWQAYEQYF. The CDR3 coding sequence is TGTGCCAGCAGCTTAGCTTGGCAGGCCTACGAGCAGTACTTC.

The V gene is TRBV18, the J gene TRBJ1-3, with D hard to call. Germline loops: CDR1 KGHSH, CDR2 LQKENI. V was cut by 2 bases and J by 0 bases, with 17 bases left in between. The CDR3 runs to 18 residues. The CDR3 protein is CASSPAGSRILSGNTIYF. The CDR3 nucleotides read TGTGCCAGCTCACCAGCGGGCAGCCGAATACTCTCTGGAAACACCATATATTTT.

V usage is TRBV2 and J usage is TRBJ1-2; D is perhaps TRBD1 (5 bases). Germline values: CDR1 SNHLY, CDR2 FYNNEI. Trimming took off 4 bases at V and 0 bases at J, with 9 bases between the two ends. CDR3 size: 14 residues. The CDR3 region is CASSGQISNYGYTF. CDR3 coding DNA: TGTGCCAGCAGTGGACAGATTTCTAACTATGGCTACACCTTC.

The CDR3 sequence is CASSPQGQVLGTEAFF. The CDR3, as DNA: TGTGCCAGCAGCCCGCAAGGACAGGTATTGGGCACTGAAGCTTTCTTT. The J gene is TRBJ1-1, the V gene TRBV7-9; 7 nucleotides align to TRBD1. The CDR3 contains 16 residues. CDR1 SEHNR and CDR2 FQNEAQ come from the germline V gene (reference sequence). With V trimmed by 5 bases and J by 4 bases, 13 bases remained unmatched.

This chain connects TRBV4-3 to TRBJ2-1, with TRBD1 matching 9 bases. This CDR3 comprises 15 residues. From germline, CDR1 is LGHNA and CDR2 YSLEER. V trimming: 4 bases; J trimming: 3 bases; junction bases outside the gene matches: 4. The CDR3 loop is CASSRDRGNYNEQFF. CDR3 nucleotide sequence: TGCGCCAGCAGCCGAGACAGGGGGAACTACAATGAGCAGTTCTTC.

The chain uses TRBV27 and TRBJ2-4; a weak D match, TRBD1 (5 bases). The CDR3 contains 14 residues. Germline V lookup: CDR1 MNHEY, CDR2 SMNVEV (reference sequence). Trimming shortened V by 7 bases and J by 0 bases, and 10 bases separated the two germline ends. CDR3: CASNSQGAKNIQYF. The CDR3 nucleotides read TGTGCCAGCAACTCCCAGGGAGCCAAAAACATTCAGTACTTC.

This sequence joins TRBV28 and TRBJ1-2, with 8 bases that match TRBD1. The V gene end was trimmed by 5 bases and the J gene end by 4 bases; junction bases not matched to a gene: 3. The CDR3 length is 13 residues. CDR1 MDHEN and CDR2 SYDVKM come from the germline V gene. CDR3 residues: CASSPDRVYGYTF. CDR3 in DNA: TGTGCCAGCAGTCCGGACAGGGTCTATGGCTACACCTTC.

The CDR3 is CASSLSSGGAGSPYEQYF. CDR3 in DNA: TGCGCCAGCAGCTTATCTAGCGGGGGGGCCGGGTCGCCCTACGAGCAGTACTTC. The chain has TRBV5-1 and TRBJ2-7; 12 bases agree with TRBD2. Germline assignment: CDR1 SGHRS and CDR2 YFSETQ. The CDR3 loop spans 18 amino acids. V lost 2 bases and J lost 2; bases outside the gene matches: 11.

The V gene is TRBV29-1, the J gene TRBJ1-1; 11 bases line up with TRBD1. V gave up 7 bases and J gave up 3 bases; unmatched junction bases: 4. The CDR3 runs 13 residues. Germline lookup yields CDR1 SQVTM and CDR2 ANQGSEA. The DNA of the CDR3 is TGCAGCGCTGCGGGACAGGGGGACACTGAAGCTTTCTTT. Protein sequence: CSAAGQGDTEAFF.

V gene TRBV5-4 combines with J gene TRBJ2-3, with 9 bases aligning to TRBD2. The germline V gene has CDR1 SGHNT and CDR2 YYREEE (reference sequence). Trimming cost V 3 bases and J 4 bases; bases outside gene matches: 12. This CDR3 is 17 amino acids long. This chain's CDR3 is CASSSPPRGGIADTQYF. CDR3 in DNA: TGTGCCAGCAGCTCACCCCCGCGGGGGGGAATCGCAGATACGCAGTATTTT.

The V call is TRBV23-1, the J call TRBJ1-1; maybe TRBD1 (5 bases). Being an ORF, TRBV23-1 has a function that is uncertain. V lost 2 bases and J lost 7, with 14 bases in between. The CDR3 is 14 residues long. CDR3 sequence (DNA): TGCGCCAGCAGTCAAGGAAGGGGCGGGGGTGAAGCTTTCTTT. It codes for CASSQGRGGGEAFF.

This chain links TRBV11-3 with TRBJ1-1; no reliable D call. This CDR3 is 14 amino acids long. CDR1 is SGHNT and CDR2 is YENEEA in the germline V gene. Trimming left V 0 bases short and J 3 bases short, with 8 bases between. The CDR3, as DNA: TGTGCCAGCAGCTTAGACGTGGGCTACACTGAAGCTTTCTTT. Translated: CASSLDVGYTEAFF. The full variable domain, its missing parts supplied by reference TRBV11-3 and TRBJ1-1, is EAGVVQSPRYKIIEKKQPVAFWCNPISGHNTLYWYLQNLGQGPELLIRYENEEAVDDSQLPKDRFSAERLKGVDSTLKIQPAELGDSAVYLCASSLDVGYTEAFFGQGTRLTVV.

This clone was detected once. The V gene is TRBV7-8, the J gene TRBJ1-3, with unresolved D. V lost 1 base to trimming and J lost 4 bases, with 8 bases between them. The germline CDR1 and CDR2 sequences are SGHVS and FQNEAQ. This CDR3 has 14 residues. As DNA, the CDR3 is TGTGCCAGCAGCTTAGGGGCTGCGGGAAACACCATATATTTT. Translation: CASSLGAAGNTIYF.

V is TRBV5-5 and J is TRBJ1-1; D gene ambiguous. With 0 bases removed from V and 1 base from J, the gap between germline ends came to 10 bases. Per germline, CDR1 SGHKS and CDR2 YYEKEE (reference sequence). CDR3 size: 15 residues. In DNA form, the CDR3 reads TGTGCCAGCAGCTTGGTCGCCCAGTCGAACACTGAAGCTTTCTTT. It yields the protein CASSLVAQSNTEAFF.

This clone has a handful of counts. The CDR3 spells CASRSRSGPGNTIYF. For the CDR3, the DNA is TGTGCCAGCAGGTCCCGGAGTGGCCCTGGAAACACCATATATTTT. This sequence joins TRBV6-5 and TRBJ1-3; D unresolved. CDR3 length equals 15 residues. V lost 6 bases to trimming and J lost 2 bases, with 14 bases between them. Germline values: CDR1 MNHEY, CDR2 SVGAGI.

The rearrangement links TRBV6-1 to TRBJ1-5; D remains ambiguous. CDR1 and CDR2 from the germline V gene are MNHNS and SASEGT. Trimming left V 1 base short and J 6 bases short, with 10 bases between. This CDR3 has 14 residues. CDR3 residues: CASSEVPSSQPQHF. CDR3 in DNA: TGTGCCAGCAGTGAAGTCCCGTCCAGTCAGCCCCAGCATTTT.

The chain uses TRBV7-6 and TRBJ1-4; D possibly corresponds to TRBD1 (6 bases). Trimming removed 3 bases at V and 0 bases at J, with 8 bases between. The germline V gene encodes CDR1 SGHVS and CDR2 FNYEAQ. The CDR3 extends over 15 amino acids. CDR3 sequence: CASSLNRATNEKLFF. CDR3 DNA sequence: TGTGCCAGCAGCTTGAACAGGGCAACTAATGAAAAACTGTTTTTT.

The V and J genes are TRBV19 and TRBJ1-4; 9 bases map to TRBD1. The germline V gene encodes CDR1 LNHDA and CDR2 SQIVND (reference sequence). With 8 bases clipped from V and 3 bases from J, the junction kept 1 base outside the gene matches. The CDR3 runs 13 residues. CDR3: CASWDRANEKLFF. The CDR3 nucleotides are TGTGCCAGTTGGGACAGGGCTAATGAAAAACTGTTTTTT.

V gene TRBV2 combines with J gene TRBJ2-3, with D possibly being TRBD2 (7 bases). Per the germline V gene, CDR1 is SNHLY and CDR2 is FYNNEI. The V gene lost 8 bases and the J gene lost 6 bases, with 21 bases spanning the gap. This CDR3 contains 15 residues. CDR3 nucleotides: TGTGCCAGCCACCCCGATGGAGGGGGGGCGGATACGCAGTATTTT. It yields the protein CASHPDGGGADTQYF.

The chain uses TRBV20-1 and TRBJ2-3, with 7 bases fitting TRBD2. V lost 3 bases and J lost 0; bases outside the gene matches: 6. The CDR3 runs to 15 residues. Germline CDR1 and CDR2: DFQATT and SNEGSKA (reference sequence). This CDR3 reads CSASGGVLSTDTQYF. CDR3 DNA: TGCAGTGCTAGTGGGGGGGTCCTTAGCACAGATACGCAGTATTTT.

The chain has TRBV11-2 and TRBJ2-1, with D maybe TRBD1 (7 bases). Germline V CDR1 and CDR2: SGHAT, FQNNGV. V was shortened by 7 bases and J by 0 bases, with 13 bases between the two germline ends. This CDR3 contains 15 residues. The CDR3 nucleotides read TGTGCCAGCACAGGGGGGTTGAGCTCCTACAATGAGCAGTTCTTC. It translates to CASTGGLSSYNEQFF.

This chain's CDR3 is CATSDQNQNIQYF. The CDR3 coding sequence is TGTGCCACCAGTGACCAGAACCAGAACATTCAGTACTTC. This sequence joins TRBV24-1 and TRBJ2-4; D is undetermined. The V gene lost 4 bases and the J gene lost 7 bases, with 10 bases spanning the gap. The germline gives CDR1 KGHDR, CDR2 SFDVKD. The CDR3 runs 13 residues.

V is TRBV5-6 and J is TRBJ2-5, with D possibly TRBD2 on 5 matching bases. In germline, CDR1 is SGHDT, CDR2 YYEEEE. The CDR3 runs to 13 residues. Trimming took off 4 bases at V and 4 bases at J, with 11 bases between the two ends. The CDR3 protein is CASSLSGLETQYF. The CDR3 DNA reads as TGTGCCAGCAGCCTGTCGGGGTTAGAGACCCAGTACTTC.